These 25 T cell receptor beta chains share one sample of origin, sequenced in a study of cytomegalovirus exposure and HLA in healthy donors. The study ran its PCR with 60 Vbeta and 13 Jbeta primers. Sequencing was performed with immunoSEQ multiplex PCR; in TCRdb, only in-frame clones are kept and a portion is missing. This sample yields approximately 180,000 clones, of which 70% to 75% are seen a single time; 2.9% belongs to the top ten. The sample taken for sequencing was PBMCs. These receptors were obtained from a male donor in good health and CMV-seronegative.

V and J are TRBV28 and TRBJ2-5; a weak D match, TRBD1 (5 bases). Gene TRBJ2-7 matches the end of the DNA better, so the J call may be wrong. The CDR3 extends over 15 amino acids. Germline-derived CDR1 and CDR2 are MDHEN and SYDVKM. The CDR3, as DNA: TGTGCCAGCAGTCTGTCCACGACAGCCTCCTACGAGCAGTACTTC. This gives the protein CASSLSTTASYEQYF.

This chain links TRBV5-1 with TRBJ1-1; weak D call: TRBD1 (5 bases). CDR1 is SGHRS and CDR2 is YFSETQ in the germline V gene. V was cut by 4 bases and J by 0 bases, with 19 bases left in between. The CDR3 extends over 17 amino acids. The DNA of the CDR3 is TGCGCCAGCAGCGCTCGACAATTCCAGGGTCTGAACACTGAAGCTTTCTTT. It yields the protein CASSARQFQGLNTEAFF.

The rearrangement links TRBV10-3 to TRBJ1-2, with 9 bases matching TRBD1. Germline values: CDR1 ENHRY, CDR2 SYGVKD. CDR3 size: 15 residues. The ends lost 5 bases at V and 2 bases at J; junction bases unmatched: 6. This CDR3 is CAISSAQGANYGYTF. The CDR3 coding sequence is TGTGCCATCAGTAGTGCACAGGGGGCCAACTATGGCTACACCTTC.

The V gene is TRBV5-4, the J gene TRBJ2-1, with TRBD2 matching over 10 bases. Losses at the gene ends were 4 bases for V and 7 bases for J; bases not matched to a gene: 11. Per germline, CDR1 SGHNT and CDR2 YYREEE (reference sequence). The CDR3 is made up of 16 amino acids. CDR3 DNA sequence: TGTGCCAGCAGCATCCCCCTAGCGGGAGCGAGGAATGAGCAGTTCTTC. This gives the protein CASSIPLAGARNEQFF.

The chain joins TRBV6-1 to TRBJ2-7; TRBD1 might be the D (6 bases). CDR3 size: 14 residues. Germline assignment: CDR1 MNHNS and CDR2 SASEGT. Trimming shortened V by 6 bases and J by 2 bases, and 14 bases separated the two germline ends. CDR3 sequence (DNA): TGTGCCAGCAGAGACCGGGACATACCCTACGAGCAGTACTTC. Translating gives CASRDRDIPYEQYF.

This sequence joins TRBV28 and TRBJ2-1; 12 bases line up with TRBD2. CDR3 length equals 12 residues. CDR1 and CDR2 (germline): MDHEN, SYDVKM. The V and J ends lost 5 bases and 15 bases, in that order; junction bases with no gene match: 5. This CDR3 is CASSGLAGNRFF. CDR3 coding DNA: TGTGCCAGCAGTGGACTAGCGGGAAATCGGTTCTTC.

The chain links TRBV5-1 to TRBJ1-2, with D possibly being TRBD1 (5 bases). Between the trimmed V and J ends, which lost 4 bases and 2 bases, there was a span of 18 bases. Germline V CDR1 and CDR2: SGHRS, YFSETQ. There are 16 residues in the CDR3. In DNA, the CDR3 is TGCGCCAGCAGCGTCGGAGGCCCCGGGGGAAACTATGGCTACACCTTC. Translated: CASSVGGPGGNYGYTF.

The rearrangement joins TRBV4-2 to TRBJ2-1, with 7 bases fitting TRBD2. CDR3 length equals 16 residues. V lost 0 bases to trimming and J lost 5 bases; unmatched junction nucleotides: 7. Per germline, CDR1 LGHNA and CDR2 YNFKEQ. The CDR3 DNA reads as TGTGCCAGCAGCCAAGAAGCTAGCGGCTTGGACAATGAGCAGTTCTTC. It codes for CASSQEASGLDNEQFF.

The chain joins TRBV11-2 to TRBJ1-2; TRBD1 might be the D (6 bases). The CDR3 spans 13 residues. CDR1 and CDR2 (germline): SGHAT, FQNNGV. The V end was cut by 4 bases, the J end by 1 base, with 7 bases between. CDR3 residues: CASSSDSNYGYTF. The CDR3 nucleotides read TGTGCCAGCAGCTCGGACAGTAACTATGGCTACACCTTC.

The chain links TRBV30 to TRBJ1-5; D may be TRBD1 (5 bases). This CDR3 has 13 residues. The germline CDR1 and CDR2 sequences are GTSNPN and SVGIG (reference sequence). Between the trimmed V and J ends, which lost 1 base and 5 bases, there was a span of 9 bases. CDR3 region: CAWSGTLDQPQHF. CDR3 nucleotide sequence: TGTGCCTGGAGTGGGACACTCGATCAGCCCCAGCATTTT.

This rearrangement joins TRBV5-4 to TRBJ2-5; 12 bases map to TRBD1. The CDR3 has 15 amino acids. The V gene's germline CDR1 is SGHNT and CDR2 YYREEE (reference sequence). The J segment lost 4 bases and the V segment lost 10 bases, leaving 11 bases of the junction unmatched. This CDR3 is CALRTGTGGGETQYF. CDR3 in DNA: TGTGCCCTACGGACCGGGACAGGGGGCGGAGAGACCCAGTACTTC.

The V gene is TRBV5-1, the J gene TRBJ2-7; no clear D gene. Germline V gene sequence: CDR1 SGHRS, CDR2 YFSETQ. This CDR3 comprises 12 residues. The V and J ends lost 5 bases and 0 bases respectively, with 6 bases between them. The CDR3 sequence: CASRRDSYEQYF. The CDR3 DNA is TGCGCCAGCAGAAGAGACTCCTACGAGCAGTACTTC.

The chain is built from TRBV15 and TRBJ1-5; no clear D gene. CDR3 length equals 13 residues. V was trimmed by 4 bases and J by 3 bases, leaving 7 bases between them. Germline values: CDR1 LNHNV, CDR2 YYDKDF (reference sequence). CDR3 nucleotides: TGTGCCACCAGCAAAGCTTACAATCAGCCCCAGCATTTT. Its translation is CATSKAYNQPQHF.

The chain recombines TRBV5-1 with TRBJ1-1; D unclear. This CDR3 has 16 residues. Germline V gives CDR1 SGHRS, CDR2 YFSETQ. Trimming pared 0 bases from V and 4 bases from J, leaving 16 bases between. The CDR3, as DNA: TGCGCCAGCAGCTTGGGACTCATGGCGGGTGGCACTGAAGCTTTCTTT. Translating gives CASSLGLMAGGTEAFF.

The rearrangement uses TRBV6-6 and TRBJ1-1; 9 bases map to TRBD1. The CDR3 runs 13 residues. Germline assignment: CDR1 MNHNY and CDR2 SVGAGI (reference sequence). V shed 6 bases, J shed 6 bases, and the junction held 5 bases outside the gene matches. The CDR3 nucleotides are TGTGCCAGCAGGACTGACAGGGGGTCTGAAGCTTTCTTT. Translated: CASRTDRGSEAFF.

This clone was observed a single time. The gene calls are TRBV4-2 and TRBJ2-7; tentatively, D is TRBD2 (5 bases). Germline CDR1 LGHNA, CDR2 YNFKEQ. CDR3 size: 14 residues. V shed 0 bases and J shed 6 bases, with 12 bases lying between them. CDR3 DNA sequence: TGTGCCAGCAGCCAAGAAGACGCCGCGGGCGAGCAGTACTTC. Translation gives CASSQEDAAGEQYF.

The rearrangement uses TRBV9 and TRBJ2-1; 8 bases match TRBD2. Germline CDR1 and CDR2: SGDLS and YYNGEE. J was trimmed by 2 bases and V by 0 bases; bases with no gene match: 7. The CDR3 is made up of 17 amino acids. The CDR3 reads CASSVGPSGRAYNEQFF. The CDR3 nucleotides are TGTGCCAGCAGCGTAGGTCCGAGCGGGAGAGCCTACAATGAGCAGTTCTTC. Drawing the rest from reference TRBV9 and TRBJ2-1, the complete variable domain is DSGVTQTPKHLITATGQRVTLRCSPRSGDLSVYWYQQSLDQGLQFLIQYYNGEERAKGNILERFSAQQFPDLHSELNLSSLELGDSALYFCASSVGPSGRAYNEQFFGPGTRLTVL.

J is TRBJ1-5 and V is TRBV7-2, with 10 nucleotides matching TRBD1. The ends lost 5 bases at V and 6 bases at J; junction bases unmatched: 7. Germline V gives CDR1 SGHTA, CDR2 FQGNSA. The CDR3 is made up of 15 amino acids. CDR3: CASSQGGQGSQPQHF. CDR3 nucleotide sequence: TGTGCCAGCAGCCAAGGGGGACAGGGGAGTCAGCCCCAGCATTTT. Full variable domain (outside the CDR3, taken from reference TRBV7-2 and TRBJ1-5): GAGVSQSPSNKVTEKGKDVELRCDPISGHTALYWYRQSLGQGLEFLIYFQGNSAPDKSGLPSDRFSAERTGGSVSTLTIQRTQQEDSAVYLCASSQGGQGSQPQHFGDGTRLSIL.

V usage is TRBV18 and J usage is TRBJ1-1, with D perhaps matching TRBD1 (5 bases). Germline CDR1 is KGHSH and CDR2 is LQKENI. Trimming cost V 6 bases and J 5 bases, with 22 bases left between them. This CDR3 is 16 amino acids long. CDR3 in amino acids: CASSAAIGGKGTEAFF. The CDR3 region has the DNA TGTGCCAGCTCGGCAGCGATCGGGGGGAAGGGTACTGAAGCTTTCTTT.

CDR3 loop: CASSFRAGAVGELFF. Here the CDR3 DNA reads TGTGCCAGCAGCTTTCGGGCGGGAGCGGTCGGGGAGCTGTTTTTT. This chain joins TRBV7-9 and TRBJ2-2; 7 nucleotides match TRBD2. V was pared by 3 bases and J by 7 bases, with 8 bases of the junction left unmatched. The germline CDR1 and CDR2 sequences are SEHNR and FQNEAQ (reference sequence). The length of the CDR3 is 15 residues.

The chain has TRBV9 and TRBJ2-6; TRBD1 aligns across 12 bases. Germline V gives CDR1 SGDLS, CDR2 YYNGEE. The CDR3 runs 20 residues. The V segment lost 0 bases and the J segment 4 bases; nucleotides outside the gene matches: 11. The CDR3 loop reads CASSVDMGQGAYRGANVLTF. In DNA form, the CDR3 reads TGTGCCAGCAGCGTAGATATGGGACAGGGGGCGTATCGAGGGGCCAACGTCCTGACTTTC.

The table lists this clone with a few counts. The chain is built from TRBV29-1 and TRBJ2-7, with 10 bases fitting TRBD2. This CDR3 spans 14 amino acids. From germline, CDR1 is SQVTM and CDR2 ANQGSEA. V trimming: 5 bases; J trimming: 4 bases; junction bases outside the gene matches: 8. This CDR3 is CSVLSERGGYEQYF. The DNA of the CDR3 is TGCAGCGTTCTCAGCGAGCGGGGGGGGTACGAGCAGTACTTC.

The genes are TRBV2 and TRBJ2-7; no firm D call. This CDR3 has 14 residues. Germline V gives CDR1 SNHLY, CDR2 FYNNEI. V lost 0 bases and J lost 2, with 8 bases in between. CDR3 protein: CASSEARQTYEQYF. For the CDR3, the DNA is TGTGCCAGCAGTGAAGCCCGACAAACCTACGAGCAGTACTTC. The full variable domain, rest sourced from reference TRBV2 and TRBJ2-7, is EPEVTQTPSHQVTQMGQEVILRCVPISNHLYFYWYRQILGQKVEFLVSFYNNEISEKSEIFDDQFSVERPDGSNFTLKIRSTKLEDSAMYFCASSEARQTYEQYFGPGTRLTVT.

This chain uses TRBV11-2 with TRBJ2-7; tentative D call: TRBD2 (5 bases). Germline V CDR1 and CDR2: SGHAT, FQNNGV. Trimming removed 5 bases at V and 5 bases at J, with 22 bases between. CDR3 length equals 16 residues. The DNA of the CDR3 is TGTGCCAGCAGCCCCCTCCGAGGGTCAAATAGCCACGAGCAGTACTTC. It codes for CASSPLRGSNSHEQYF.

The V and J genes are TRBV7-7 and TRBJ2-1, with D unclear. The CDR3 is made up of 13 amino acids. Germline CDR1 is SSHAT and CDR2 is FNYEAQ (reference sequence). The V end lost 5 bases, the J end lost 5 bases, and 10 bases lay between the germline ends. As DNA, the CDR3 is TGTGCCAGCAGCCGCCTAGAACACAATGAGCAGTTCTTC. It is translated as CASSRLEHNEQFF.